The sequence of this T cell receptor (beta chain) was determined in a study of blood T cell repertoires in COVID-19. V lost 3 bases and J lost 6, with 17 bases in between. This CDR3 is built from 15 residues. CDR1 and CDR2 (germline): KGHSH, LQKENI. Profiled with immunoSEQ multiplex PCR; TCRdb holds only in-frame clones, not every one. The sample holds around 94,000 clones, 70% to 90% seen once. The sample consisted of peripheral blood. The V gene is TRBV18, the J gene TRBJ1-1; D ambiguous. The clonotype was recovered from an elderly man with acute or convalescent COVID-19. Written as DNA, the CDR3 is TGTGCCAGCTCACCTGCTGACACTCTATTTGCTGAAGCTTTCTTT. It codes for CASSPADTLFAEAFF.